These 18 T cell receptor beta chains share one sample of origin, sequenced in a study of blood T cell repertoires in COVID-19. Sequenced by immunoSEQ multiplex PCR; TCRdb stores in-frame clones only, minus some. The data contain around 120,000 clones, around two thirds of them singletons. Sequencing input: peripheral blood. The receptor source for this set is a woman between 70 and 85 years old with acute or convalescent COVID-19.

This chain uses TRBV6-2 or TRBV6-3 with TRBJ1-5; 10 positions agree with TRBD1. Germline CDR1 MNHEY, CDR2 SVGEGT. V was clipped by 6 bases and J by 6 bases; unmatched bases: 11. The CDR3 contains 16 residues. The CDR3 is CASSRPGGQGTQPQHF. DNA for the CDR3: TGTGCCAGCAGCCGTCCTGGGGGACAGGGGACTCAGCCCCAGCATTTT.

The chain employs TRBV13 and TRBJ1-6; 7 positions match TRBD1. The CDR3 extends over 16 amino acids. V lost 1 base and J lost 6; bases outside the gene matches: 6. Germline V gives CDR1 PRHDT, CDR2 FYEKMQ (reference sequence). The CDR3 sequence is CASSLAHRGGNSPLHF. DNA of the CDR3: TGTGCCAGCAGCTTAGCCCACAGGGGAGGTAATTCACCCCTCCACTTT.

The chain carries TRBV27 and TRBJ2-7; 9 bases are shared with TRBD1. Per the germline V gene, CDR1 is MNHEY and CDR2 is SMNVEV (reference sequence). This CDR3 has 14 amino acids. The junction had 5 bases not matched to a gene; V was cut back by 6 bases and J by 2 bases. The DNA of the CDR3 is TGTGCCAGCAGCGTCGGGACAGGGACCTACGAGCAGTACTTC. Amino acid sequence: CASSVGTGTYEQYF.

The CDR3 loop is CASSADGGDTQYF. DNA for the CDR3: TGTGCCAGTAGTGCCGACGGGGGAGATACGCAGTATTTT. This chain uses TRBV19 with TRBJ2-3; D might be TRBD2 (6 bases). The CDR3 is 13 amino acids. V dropped 5 bases and J dropped 5 bases, with 11 bases sitting between them. Germline lookup yields CDR1 LNHDA and CDR2 SQIVND (reference sequence).

The chain uses TRBV7-2 and TRBJ2-7, with a tentative D call TRBD1 (5 bases). Trimming removed 0 bases from V and 4 bases from J, with 13 bases in between. Germline values: CDR1 SGHTA, CDR2 FQGNSA. The CDR3 runs 15 residues. The CDR3 spells CASSLAQYDSYEQYF. The DNA of the CDR3 is TGTGCCAGCAGCTTAGCTCAATACGACAGTTACGAGCAGTACTTC.

This clone was seen a few times. The chain joins TRBV10-3 to TRBJ2-2, with D maybe TRBD2 (6 bases). Deletions cut 8 bases from V and 7 bases from J, with 14 bases between. The CDR3 has 13 residues. CDR1 and CDR2 (germline): ENHRY, SYGVKD. The CDR3 DNA reads as TGTGCCATCTTCAATGGGGGGAACGGGGAGCTGTTTTTT. The encoded protein is CAIFNGGNGELFF.

This chain links TRBV2 with TRBJ1-4; 9 bases are shared with TRBD1. The germline V gene has CDR1 SNHLY and CDR2 FYNNEI. The CDR3 loop spans 13 amino acids. The V gene end was trimmed by 7 bases and the J gene end by 7 bases; junction bases not matched to a gene: 4. CDR3 sequence reads: CASKRQGGEKLFF. The CDR3 DNA is TGTGCCAGCAAGAGACAGGGGGGTGAAAAACTGTTTTTT.

The chain uses TRBV7-2 and TRBJ1-2; tentatively, D is TRBD1 (5 bases). The V and J ends lost 1 base and 4 bases respectively, with 10 bases between them. This CDR3 is 14 amino acids long. Germline CDR1 reads SGHTA; CDR2 reads FQGNSA. CDR3 loop: CASSLDQGTYGYTF. The CDR3 DNA is TGTGCCAGCAGCTTAGACCAGGGTACCTATGGCTACACCTTC.

The DNA of the CDR3 is TGCGCCAGCAGCTTGGCTGCAACCAGTGGAAACACCATATATTTT. Protein: CASSLAATSGNTIYF. The chain employs TRBV5-1 and TRBJ1-3; no definite D call. Between the trimmed V and J ends, which lost 0 bases and 3 bases, there was a span of 10 bases. CDR1 SGHRS and CDR2 YFSETQ come from the germline V gene. The CDR3 consists of 15 residues.

The chain couples TRBV9 to TRBJ2-3, with 7 nucleotides matching TRBD1. The CDR3 length is 15 residues. Losses at the gene ends were 3 bases for V and 1 base for J; bases not matched to a gene: 5. Germline V gene data show CDR1 as SGDLS and CDR2 as YYNGEE. CDR3: CASSGYTGGTDTQYF. For the CDR3, the DNA is TGTGCCAGCAGCGGTTACACAGGGGGCACAGATACGCAGTATTTT.

The chain has TRBV6-5 and TRBJ1-1; 11 bases line up with TRBD1. J was trimmed by 4 bases and V by 5 bases; bases with no gene match: 6. The CDR3 totals 15 residues. Germline V gene data show CDR1 as MNHEY and CDR2 as SVGAGI. CDR3 nucleotides: TGTGCCAGCAGTAGCGGACAGGGGGCGAGCACTGAAGCTTTCTTT. Its protein is CASSSGQGASTEAFF.

This clone was recorded only once. CDR3 in DNA: TGCAGCGCAAAGGGGGGACAGGATAACTACGAGCAGTACTTC. This sequence encodes CSAKGGQDNYEQYF. The rearrangement links TRBV29-1 to TRBJ2-7; 8 bases are a match to TRBD1. The CDR3 runs to 14 residues. With V trimmed by 7 bases and J by 3 bases, 11 bases remained unmatched. Germline values: CDR1 SQVTM, CDR2 ANQGSEA.

This sequence joins TRBV28 and TRBJ2-7; 7 bases map to TRBD1. CDR3 length equals 15 residues. Trimming removed 4 bases from V and 1 base from J; junction bases left unmatched: 7. Germline CDR1 and CDR2: MDHEN and SYDVKM. CDR3 sequence reads: CASSSEPTGSYEQYF. Here the CDR3 DNA reads TGTGCCAGCAGTTCCGAGCCGACAGGGTCCTACGAGCAGTACTTC.

This clone was recorded a few times. This chain uses TRBV28 with TRBJ2-7; 12 bases map to TRBD2. This CDR3 is built from 15 residues. The junction had 6 bases not matched to a gene; V was cut back by 6 bases and J by 3 bases. Looked up from germline, CDR1 is MDHEN and CDR2 is SYDVKM. This CDR3 is CASRLTSGRNYEQYF. DNA of the CDR3: TGTGCCAGCAGGCTGACTAGCGGGAGAAACTACGAGCAGTACTTC.

This clone was seen a single time. V and J are TRBV7-7 and TRBJ2-3; D might be TRBD2 (5 bases). With 2 bases removed from V and 5 bases from J, the gap between germline ends came to 14 bases. This CDR3 comprises 15 residues. Per germline, CDR1 SSHAT and CDR2 FNYEAQ (reference sequence). Written as DNA, the CDR3 is TGTGCCAGCAGCTTATCCTTTTCAGAGGGAGATACGCAGTATTTT. It codes for CASSLSFSEGDTQYF.

This clone was counted at least ten times. This chain uses TRBV15 with TRBJ1-2; 11 nucleotides agree with TRBD1. Germline values: CDR1 LNHNV, CDR2 YYDKDF (reference sequence). Losses at the gene ends were 4 bases for V and 1 base for J; bases not matched to a gene: 11. The CDR3 covers 18 residues. The CDR3 region has the DNA TGTGCCACCAGCACTCCCGAGGACAGGGGGCAGAGTAACTATGGCTACACCTTC. Protein: CATSTPEDRGQSNYGYTF.

This clone was detected only once. This sample includes further DNA sequences coding for the same CDR3. This rearrangement joins TRBV12-3 or TRBV12-4 to TRBJ1-2; D might be TRBD1 (5 bases). The CDR3 sequence is 13 residues long. V was cut by 6 bases and J by 1 base, with 9 bases left in between. CDR3 protein: CASSRQGNYGYTF. CDR3 nucleotides: TGTGCCAGCAGCCGCCAGGGTAACTATGGCTACACCTTC.

This chain connects TRBV7-9 to TRBJ1-2; D possibly corresponds to TRBD1 (5 bases). Germline V gene data show CDR1 as SEHNR and CDR2 as FQNEAQ (reference sequence). The CDR3 length is 15 residues. Trimming stripped 10 bases from V and 0 bases from J, with 18 bases between. This CDR3 reads CATDAGGSANYGYTF. The CDR3 region has the DNA TGTGCCACAGACGCCGGGGGTTCAGCTAACTATGGCTACACCTTC. The whole variable domain, filled in from reference TRBV7-9 and TRBJ1-2, reads DTGVSQNPRHKITKRGQNVTFRCDPISEHNRLYWYRQTLGQGPEFLTYFQNEAQLEKSRLLSDRFSAERPKGSFSTLEIQRTEQGDSAMYLCATDAGGSANYGYTFGSGTRLTVV.